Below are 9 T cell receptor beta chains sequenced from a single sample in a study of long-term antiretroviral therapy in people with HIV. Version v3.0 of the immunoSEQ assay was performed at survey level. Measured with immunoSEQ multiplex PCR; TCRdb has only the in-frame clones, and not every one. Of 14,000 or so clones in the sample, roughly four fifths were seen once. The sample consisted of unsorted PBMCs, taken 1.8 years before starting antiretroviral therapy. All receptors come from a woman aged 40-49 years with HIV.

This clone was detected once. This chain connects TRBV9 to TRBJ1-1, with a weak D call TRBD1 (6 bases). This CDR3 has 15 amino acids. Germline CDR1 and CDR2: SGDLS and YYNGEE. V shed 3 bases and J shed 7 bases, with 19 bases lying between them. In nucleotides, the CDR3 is TGTGCCAGCAGCGCCTGGGACACGGCATTGGGTGAAGCTTTCTTT. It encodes CASSAWDTALGEAFF.

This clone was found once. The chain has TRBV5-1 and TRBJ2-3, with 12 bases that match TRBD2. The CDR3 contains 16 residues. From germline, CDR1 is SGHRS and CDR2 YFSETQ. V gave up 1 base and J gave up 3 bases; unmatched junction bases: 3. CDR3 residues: CASSLSLAGGTDTQYF. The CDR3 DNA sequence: TGCGCCAGCAGCTTGTCCCTAGCGGGAGGGACAGATACGCAGTATTTT. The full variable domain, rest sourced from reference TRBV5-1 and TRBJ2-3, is KAGVTQTPRYLIKTRGQQVTLSCSPISGHRSVSWYQQTPGQGLQFLFEYFSETQRNKGNFPGRFSGRQFSNSRSEMNVSTLELGDSALYLCASSLSLAGGTDTQYFGPGTRLTVL.

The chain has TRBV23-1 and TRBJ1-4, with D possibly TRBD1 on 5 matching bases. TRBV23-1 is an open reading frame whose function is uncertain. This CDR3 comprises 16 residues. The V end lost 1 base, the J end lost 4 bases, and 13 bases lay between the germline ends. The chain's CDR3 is CASSQYNGGHNEKLFF. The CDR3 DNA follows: TGCGCCAGCAGTCAATATAACGGTGGACATAATGAAAAACTGTTTTTT.

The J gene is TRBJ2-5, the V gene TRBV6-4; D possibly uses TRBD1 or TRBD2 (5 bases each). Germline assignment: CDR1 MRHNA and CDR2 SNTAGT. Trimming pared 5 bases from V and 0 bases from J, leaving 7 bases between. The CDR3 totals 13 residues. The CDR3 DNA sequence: TGTGCCAGCAGTCGGGACCACCAAGAGACCCAGTACTTC. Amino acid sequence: CASSRDHQETQYF.

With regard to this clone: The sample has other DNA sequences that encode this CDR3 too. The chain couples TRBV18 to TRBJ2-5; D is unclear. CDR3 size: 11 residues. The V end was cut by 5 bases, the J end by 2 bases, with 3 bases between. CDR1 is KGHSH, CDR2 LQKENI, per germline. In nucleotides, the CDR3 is TGTGCCAGCTCATATCAAGAGACCCAGTACTTC. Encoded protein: CASSYQETQYF.

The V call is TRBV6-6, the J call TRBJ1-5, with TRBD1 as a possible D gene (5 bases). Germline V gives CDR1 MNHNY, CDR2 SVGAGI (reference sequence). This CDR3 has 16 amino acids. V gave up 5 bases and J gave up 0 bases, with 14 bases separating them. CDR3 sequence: CASSNFDRRSNQPQHF. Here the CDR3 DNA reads TGTGCCAGCAGTAATTTTGACAGACGTAGCAATCAGCCCCAGCATTTT.

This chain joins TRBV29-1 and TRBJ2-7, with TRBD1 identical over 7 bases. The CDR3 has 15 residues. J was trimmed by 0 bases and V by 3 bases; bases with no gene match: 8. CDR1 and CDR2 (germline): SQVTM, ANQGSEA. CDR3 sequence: CSVEFGDSSSYEQYF. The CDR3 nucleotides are TGCAGCGTTGAGTTTGGGGACAGCAGCTCCTACGAGCAGTACTTC.

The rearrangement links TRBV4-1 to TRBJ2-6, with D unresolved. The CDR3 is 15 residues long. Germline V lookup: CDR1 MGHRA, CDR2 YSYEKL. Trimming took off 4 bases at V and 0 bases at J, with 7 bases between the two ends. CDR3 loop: CASSLQHSGANVLTF. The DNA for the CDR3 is TGCGCCAGCAGCCTACAGCACTCTGGGGCCAACGTCCTGACTTTC.

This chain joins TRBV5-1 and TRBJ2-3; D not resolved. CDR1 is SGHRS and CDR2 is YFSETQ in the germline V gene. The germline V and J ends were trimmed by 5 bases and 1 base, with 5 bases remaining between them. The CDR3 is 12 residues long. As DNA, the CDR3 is TGCGCCAGCAGGGGCGGCACAGATACGCAGTATTTT. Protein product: CASRGGTDTQYF.